A selection of T cell receptor beta chains follows, all from one sample in a study of radiotherapy plus CTLA-4 blockade in lung cancer. Sequencing used immunoSEQ multiplex PCR; TCRdb keeps in-frame clones, though not all of them. This sample has about 88,000 clones; around 72% occur once, and the top ten carry around 15%. Sequenced here: peripheral blood, sampled from a patient treated with radiotherapy plus ipilimumab. All receptors come from a human donor with non-small cell lung cancer that progressed on radiotherapy plus ipilimumab. Both conserved end residues are part of each CDR3. D genes are given only for firm matches. The size field is filled for only some rows; it gives once, few, many or a size class.

TRBV6-6,-,15,-,TRBJ2-2,CASSYLGGSTGELFF,TGTGCCAGCAGTTACTTGGGAGGAAGCACCGGGGAGCTGTTTTTT
TRBV5-6,-,13,-,TRBJ2-1,CASSLVLYNEQFF,TGTGCCAGCAGCTTGGTTCTCTACAATGAGCAGTTCTTC
TRBV4-3,-,15,-,TRBJ1-2,CASSQDRQGSYGYTF,TGCGCCAGCAGCCAAGATAGGCAGGGTTCCTATGGCTACACCTTC
TRBV11-2,-,11,-,TRBJ2-7,CASSPAYEQYF,TGTGCCAGCAGCCCTGCCTACGAGCAGTACTTC
TRBV6-5,-,13,-,TRBJ2-7,CASSYSGRSEQYF,TGTGCCAGCAGTTACTCGGGACGGTCCGAGCAGTACTTC
TRBV9,TRBD2,17,-,TRBJ2-3,CASSVAMLGRGTDTQYF,TGTGCCAGCAGCGTAGCGATGCTGGGGAGGGGCACAGATACGCAGTATTTT
TRBV6-1,-,12,-,TRBJ2-1,CASSERDNEQFF,TGTGCCAGCAGTGAAAGAGACAATGAGCAGTTCTTC
TRBV7-2,-,12,-,TRBJ1-1,CASSFSRVEAFF,TGTGCCAGCAGCTTTAGCCGTGTTGAAGCTTTCTTT
TRBV7-9,TRBD2,16,few,TRBJ2-1,CASSLALAGDYNEQFF,TGTGCCAGCAGCTTAGCTCTAGCGGGGGATTACAATGAGCAGTTCTTC
TRBV14,-,15,-,TRBJ2-7,CASSLPGSLGGEQYF,TGTGCCAGCAGCCTGCCGGGCAGCCTCGGAGGCGAGCAGTACTTC